One and the same sample provided the 17 T cell receptor beta chains below, sequenced in a study of blood T cell repertoires in COVID-19. Assay used: immunoSEQ multiplex PCR; TCRdb lists only in-frame clones, some missing. The profile shows about 50,000 clones, about 92% of them singletons. Material: peripheral blood. The receptors stem from a human donor in a cohort sampled during active COVID-19.

The V gene is TRBV24-1, the J gene TRBJ1-4, with 7 bases identical to TRBD1. Germline trimming cut 4 bases from V and 7 bases from J; bases unmatched to any gene: 2. The CDR3 runs to 13 residues. Germline V gene data show CDR1 as KGHDR and CDR2 as SFDVKD. CDR3 DNA sequence: TGTGCCACCAGTGAGCGGGACAGTGAAAAACTGTTTTTT. The encoded protein is CATSERDSEKLFF.

The DNA for the CDR3 is TGCGCCAGCAGCTTGCCCCTAGCGGGAGGGCTAGCCAAAAACATTCAGTACTTC. Protein: CASSLPLAGGLAKNIQYF. J is TRBJ2-4 and V is TRBV5-1, with 12 bases aligning to TRBD2. The trim removed 1 base at V and 0 bases at J, leaving 5 bases unmatched. The CDR3 extends over 18 amino acids. Looked up from germline, CDR1 is SGHRS and CDR2 is YFSETQ. The whole variable domain, remainder taken from reference TRBV5-1 and TRBJ2-4, is KAGVTQTPRYLIKTRGQQVTLSCSPISGHRSVSWYQQTPGQGLQFLFEYFSETQRNKGNFPGRFSGRQFSNSRSEMNVSTLELGDSALYLCASSLPLAGGLAKNIQYFGAGTRLSVL.

The chain carries TRBV11-2 and TRBJ2-2; TRBD2 matches at 7 bases. Germline lookup yields CDR1 SGHAT and CDR2 FQNNGV. This CDR3 contains 16 residues. V lost 1 base, J lost 4 bases, and 6 bases stayed unmatched. DNA of the CDR3: TGTGCCAGCAGCTTAGGCGGCGGGAGCGTCACCGGGGAGCTGTTTTTT. Protein: CASSLGGGSVTGELFF. Full variable domain (rest looked up from reference TRBV11-2 and TRBJ2-2): EAGVAQSPRYKIIEKRQSVAFWCNPISGHATLYWYQQILGQGPKLLIQFQNNGVVDDSQLPKDRFSAERLKGVDSTLKIQPAKLEDSAVYLCASSLGGGSVTGELFFGEGSRLTVL.

The rearrangement uses TRBV3-1 (or the pseudogene TRBV3-2) and TRBJ1-2; no definite D call. This CDR3 contains 13 residues. Germline V lookup: CDR1 LGHDT, CDR2 YNNKEL (reference sequence). V dropped 1 base and J dropped 5 bases, with 8 bases sitting between them. The CDR3 loop reads CASSQGRIYGYTF. The CDR3 region has the DNA TGTGCCAGCAGCCAAGGGCGGATTTATGGCTACACCTTC.

The chain couples TRBV11-3 to TRBJ1-1, with D unresolved. V gave up 5 bases and J gave up 9 bases, with 10 bases separating them. CDR1 is SGHNT and CDR2 is YENEEA in the germline V gene. The CDR3 sequence is 11 residues long. CDR3 loop: CASSPRTQAFF. The CDR3 bases are TGTGCCAGCAGCCCACGGACTCAAGCTTTCTTT.

Remarks on this clone: One junction end does not reproduce the germline sequence, and a read error may be involved. This chain connects TRBV19 to TRBJ1-5, with D perhaps matching TRBD1 (6 bases). Germline V gives CDR1 LNHDA, CDR2 SQIVND (reference sequence). CDR3 length: 16 amino acids. The CDR3 reads CASSIGWGLGNQSQHF. As DNA, the CDR3 is TGTGCCAGTAGTATCGGTTGGGGGCTCGGCAATCAGTCCCAGCATTTT.

The chain couples TRBV5-1 to TRBJ1-1, with D unclear. The CDR3 has 13 residues. Germline CDR1 SGHRS, CDR2 YFSETQ. V lost 0 bases, J lost 1 base, and 4 bases lay in between. The CDR3 sequence: CASSLVRNTEAFF. DNA for the CDR3: TGCGCCAGCAGCTTGGTTAGGAACACTGAAGCTTTCTTT.

The chain couples TRBV6-5 to TRBJ1-6; unclear D gene. The CDR3 loop spans 15 amino acids. Per the germline V gene, CDR1 is MNHEY and CDR2 is SVGAGI. V lost 0 bases and J 6 bases, leaving 9 bases between the germline ends. The DNA of the CDR3 is TGTGCCAGCAGTTACTCGGGAGGGTTTAATTCACCCCTCCACTTT. Its translation: CASSYSGGFNSPLHF.

This chain connects TRBV27 to TRBJ1-2, with 7 bases lining up with TRBD1. Germline trimming cut 6 bases from V and 8 bases from J; bases unmatched to any gene: 21. Germline V gives CDR1 MNHEY, CDR2 SMNVEV (reference sequence). This CDR3 comprises 17 residues. The CDR3 region is CASRPIHRGIRPYGYTF. The DNA for the CDR3 is TGTGCCAGCAGACCCATACACAGGGGAATCCGACCTTACGGCTACACCTTC.

The genes are TRBV11-2 and TRBJ2-5, with D possibly matching TRBD2 (7 bases). The CDR3 covers 17 residues. Germline assignment: CDR1 SGHAT and CDR2 FQNNGV. The V and J ends lost 2 bases and 5 bases respectively, with 21 bases between them. The CDR3 protein is CASSLSLGGGLRETQYF. In DNA, the CDR3 is TGTGCCAGCAGCTTAAGTTTAGGGGGGGGGCTGCGGGAGACCCAGTACTTC.

The chain joins TRBV15 to TRBJ1-2; 7 nucleotides agree with TRBD1. This CDR3 contains 13 residues. Germline V CDR1 and CDR2: LNHNV, YYDKDF (reference sequence). The V gene end was trimmed by 3 bases and the J gene end by 6 bases; junction bases not matched to a gene: 4. For the CDR3, the DNA is TGTGCCACCAGCAGGACAGGGTGGGATGGCTACACCTTC. This encodes CATSRTGWDGYTF.

The chain has TRBV6-5 and TRBJ2-7; tentatively, D is TRBD1 (5 bases). Trimming removed 7 bases from V and 3 bases from J, with 13 bases in between. The CDR3 extends over 13 amino acids. Germline CDR1 and CDR2: MNHEY and SVGAGI. CDR3 amino acids: CASNSRQNYEQYV. CDR3 nucleotides: TGTGCCAGCAATTCTAGACAGAACTACGAGCAGTACGTC.

V gene TRBV6-4 combines with J gene TRBJ1-6, with a tentative D call TRBD1 (6 bases). This CDR3 spans 13 amino acids. CDR1 and CDR2 from the germline V gene are MRHNA and SNTAGT. V lost 3 bases, J lost 6 bases, and 6 bases lay in between. The CDR3 protein is CASSEGANSPLHF. Written as DNA, the CDR3 is TGTGCCAGCAGTGAGGGGGCTAATTCACCCCTCCACTTT.

The gene calls are TRBV29-1 and TRBJ1-4; D call uncertain. Germline V gives CDR1 SQVTM, CDR2 ANQGSEA. The V end was cut by 6 bases, the J end by 12 bases, with 14 bases between. This CDR3 comprises 11 residues. This CDR3 is CSVRDDIQLFF. In DNA, the CDR3 is TGCAGCGTGAGGGATGACATCCAACTGTTTTTT. The variable domain in full, completed from reference TRBV29-1 and TRBJ1-4, reads SAVISQKPSRDICQRGTSLTIQCQVDSQVTMMFWYRQQPGQSLTLIATANQGSEATYESGFVIDKFPISRPNLTFSTLTVSNMSPEDSSIYLCSVRDDIQLFFGSGTQLSVL.

This clone was counted once. The rearrangement joins TRBV6-5 to TRBJ2-7; D possibly corresponds to TRBD2 (6 bases). In germline, CDR1 is MNHEY, CDR2 SVGAGI. The length of the CDR3 is 14 residues. Trimming stripped 6 bases from V and 3 bases from J, with 15 bases between. The CDR3 nucleotides read TGTGCCAGCAGCCGAAGGGCGGGGAACTACGAGCAGTACGTC. The encoded protein is CASSRRAGNYEQYV.

CDR3 DNA sequence: TGTGCCACCAGTGACAACAGGGCTTACGAGCAGTACGTC. This encodes CATSDNRAYEQYV. The V and J genes are TRBV24-1 and TRBJ2-7; tentative D call: TRBD1 (6 bases). This CDR3 spans 13 amino acids. Germline assignment: CDR1 KGHDR and CDR2 SFDVKD. Trimming pared 4 bases from V and 4 bases from J, leaving 10 bases between.

The chain has TRBV5-1 and TRBJ1-2; 9 positions agree with TRBD1. V trimming: 4 bases; J trimming: 7 bases; junction bases outside the gene matches: 5. The CDR3 is 13 amino acids. CDR1 is SGHRS and CDR2 is YFSETQ in the germline V gene. The DNA of the CDR3 is TGCGCCAGCAGCACCGGGACAGGGCTTGGCTACACCTTC. It yields the protein CASSTGTGLGYTF.